This T cell receptor (beta chain) was profiled in a study of blood T cell repertoires in COVID-19. The wider study: Sample material is recorded as cDNA or gDNA derived from T cells, B-cell-depleted T cells, or PBMCs.

The V end was cut by 4 bases, the J end by 3 bases, with 16 bases between. Germline CDR1 reads SGDLS; CDR2 reads YYNGEE. The CDR3 spans 15 residues. Sequencing used immunoSEQ multiplex PCR; TCRdb keeps in-frame clones, though not all of them. The repertoire consists of about 430,000 clones, with around nine tenths occurring once and the leading ten covering roughly 1.4%. Sequencing was carried out using PBMCs or T cells enriched from blood (not recorded which). The clonotype was recovered from a woman in her late teens or twenties who had been exposed to COVID-19. The J gene is TRBJ1-2, the V gene TRBV9; D call uncertain. CDR3 nucleotides: TGTGCCAGCAGCACCCGGCCGGAGGATCACTATGGCTACACCTTC. Residues: CASSTRPEDHYGYTF.